This paragraph covers one T cell receptor beta chain sequence. Its cognate antigen is unknown. The data were taken from a study of a mutant IDH1 vaccine in newly diagnosed glioma. Study-level background: Previous care, which was radiotherapy, temozolomide, or both, most often involved both.

Germline V gives CDR1 SGHRS, CDR2 YFSETQ. Trimming removed 2 bases at V and 3 bases at J, with 11 bases between. The CDR3 spans 14 residues. The time point was: baseline, week 1 (first vaccination visit). Described treatment: pre-vaccination baseline after standard-of-care therapy. TCRdb keeps only in-frame clones here, not all; method: immunoSEQ multiplex PCR. The sample has 70,000 to 100,000 clones, over 75% seen once. Findings and limits, study-wide: Shifts in the top peripheral T cell clonotypes seemed unrelated to pseudoprogression.

The source of this sequence is a man aged 40-55 years with glioma. Some clones in this sample may be carry-over from other donors' samples. The V and J genes are TRBV5-1 and TRBJ1-1; no clear D gene. The source was PBMCs, collected from a glioma patient treated with radiotherapy, temozolomide or both. The CDR3 DNA follows: TGCGCCAGCAGCTTTGAAGGAAGCTACACTGAAGCTTTCTTT. It specifies CASSFEGSYTEAFF.